This T cell receptor beta chain was recovered during a study of shared clonotypes between healthy human individuals. The assay was immunoSEQ multiplex PCR, and TCRdb's table has in-frame clones only and misses some. The sample contains roughly 380,000 clones, about 96% of which appear only once. CDR1 and CDR2 from the germline V gene are LNHDA and SQIVND (reference sequence). This CDR3 has 15 residues. The V segment lost 3 bases and the J segment 2 bases; nucleotides outside the gene matches: 4. The chain has TRBV19 and TRBJ1-5; 7 bases agree with TRBD1. This clonotype was obtained from a man aged 30-40 years in good health. The source material was memory CD8+ T cells sorted from blood. The sample's subset: CD45RO+ cells pooled with CCR7-negative TemRA cells. CDR3 sequence (DNA): TGTGCCAGTAGTATGAGTACAGGGGGCAATCAGCCCCAGCATTTT. It specifies CASSMSTGGNQPQHF.